This TCR beta chain was sequenced for a study of cytomegalovirus exposure and HLA in healthy donors. V was clipped by 0 bases and J by 1 base, with 9 bases between them. This CDR3 contains 15 residues. Germline V gives CDR1 GTSNPN, CDR2 SVGIG (reference sequence). With 60 Vbeta and 13 Jbeta primers, the PCR was carried out. TCRdb keeps only in-frame clones here, not all; method: immunoSEQ multiplex PCR. The sample holds under 200,000 clones; roughly 70% are singletons and the top ten take approximately 2%. The source of this sequence is a woman aged 30 to 39 in good health and CMV-seronegative. The chain has TRBV30 and TRBJ2-2, with a weak D call TRBD1 (5 bases). Sequencing used PBMCs. The CDR3 sequence is CAWSVGHLNTGELFF. In DNA, the CDR3 is TGTGCCTGGAGTGTAGGACATCTGAACACCGGGGAGCTGTTTTTT.